This T cell receptor (beta chain) was sequenced in a study of PD-1 blockade in classical Hodgkin lymphoma. Study-level background: With a 2-week interval, patients received intravenous nivolumab at 3 mg/kg.

Using immunoSEQ multiplex PCR, the repertoire was profiled, and TCRdb retains in-frame clones only, with some absent. Of 150,000 or so clones in the sample, about 78% are singletons; the top ten hold roughly 8.4%. Whole-study findings and limits: Prior to therapy, complete responders displayed diversity much like that of newly diagnosed patients. Newly diagnosed patients were reported to start with lower TCR diversity than healthy donors.

About this clone: The target antigen is unknown.

The CDR3 loop spans 12 amino acids. CDR1 is ENHRY and CDR2 is SYGVKD in the germline V gene. V gave up 2 bases and J gave up 8 bases, with 7 bases separating them. All patients relapsed after autologous stem cell transplantation, and brentuximab vedotin exposure varied. The best responses consisted of complete response, partial response or progressive disease. The sequence came from a human donor with classical Hodgkin lymphoma. The source was peripheral blood mononuclear cells (PBMCs), collected before the second cycle of nivolumab. The rearrangement joins TRBV10-3 to TRBJ2-1; D call uncertain. CDR3 loop: CAISETRDEQFF. CDR3 nucleotide sequence: TGTGCCATCAGTGAGACCCGAGATGAGCAGTTCTTC.